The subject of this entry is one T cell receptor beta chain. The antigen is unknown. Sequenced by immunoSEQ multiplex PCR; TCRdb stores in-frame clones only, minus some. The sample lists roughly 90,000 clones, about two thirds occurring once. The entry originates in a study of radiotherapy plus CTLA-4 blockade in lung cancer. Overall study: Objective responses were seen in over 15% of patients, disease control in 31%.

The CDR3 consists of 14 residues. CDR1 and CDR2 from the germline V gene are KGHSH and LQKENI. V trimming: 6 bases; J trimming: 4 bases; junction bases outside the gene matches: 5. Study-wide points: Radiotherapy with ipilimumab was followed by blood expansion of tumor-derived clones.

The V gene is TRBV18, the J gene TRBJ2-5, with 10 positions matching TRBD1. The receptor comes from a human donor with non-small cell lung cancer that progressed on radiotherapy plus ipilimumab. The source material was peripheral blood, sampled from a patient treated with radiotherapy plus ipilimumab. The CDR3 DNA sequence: TGTGCCAGCTCCCGCGACAGGGGGCGAGAGACCCAGTACTTC. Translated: CASSRDRGRETQYF.